One T cell receptor (beta chain) is described in this entry. These data come from a study of blood T cell repertoires in COVID-19. Study-wide background: PBMCs, B-cell-depleted T cells, or T cells were the source of the cDNA or gDNA that made up the material.

Profiled with immunoSEQ multiplex PCR; TCRdb holds only in-frame clones, not every one. The sample consists of 50,000 to 70,000 clones, about four fifths of them appearing once. The CDR3 contains 14 residues. Germline V CDR1 and CDR2: SGHKS, YYEKEE (reference sequence). V was pared by 4 bases and J by 15 bases, with 23 bases between. Sequencing was carried out using peripheral blood. The chain recombines TRBV5-5 with TRBJ2-1; D may be TRBD2 (6 bases). The TCR originated in a man in his sixties or seventies with active COVID-19. The CDR3 DNA follows: TGTGCCAGCAGCCCGAATATGGGACTTAACGCCCTGTTCTTC. Amino acids: CASSPNMGLNALFF.